This T cell receptor beta chain is from a study of vaccination and CD4 T cells after COVID-19. An Oncomine TCR Beta short-read assay was used to sequence the DNA from cultured CD4+ T cells. Each CDR3 protein gets one entry after TCRdb re-called the PCR reads with MiXCR. The repertoire holds about 20,000 distinct CDR3 sequences, with roughly three fifths as singletons. This clonotype was observed a handful of times. Its antigen remains unknown. The CDR3 extends over 16 amino acids. V dropped 5 bases and J dropped 3; count of bases not matched to a gene: 5. Per the germline V gene, CDR1 is MNHEY and CDR2 is SMNVEV (reference sequence). Specified treatment: approximately nine-day PBMC culture with coronavirus spike peptide pools or control peptides (ViraFEST assay).

The chain carries TRBV27 and TRBJ1-6, with 9 bases lining up with TRBD1. This TCR was sampled from a human donor who had recovered from COVID-19. The material sequenced was CD4+ T cells from blood, cultured in vitro, taken after SARS-CoV-2 vaccination. The CDR3, as DNA: TGTGCCAGCAGTCTCGGGACAGGGAGCTATAATTCACCCCTCCACTTT. Protein: CASSLGTGSYNSPLHF.